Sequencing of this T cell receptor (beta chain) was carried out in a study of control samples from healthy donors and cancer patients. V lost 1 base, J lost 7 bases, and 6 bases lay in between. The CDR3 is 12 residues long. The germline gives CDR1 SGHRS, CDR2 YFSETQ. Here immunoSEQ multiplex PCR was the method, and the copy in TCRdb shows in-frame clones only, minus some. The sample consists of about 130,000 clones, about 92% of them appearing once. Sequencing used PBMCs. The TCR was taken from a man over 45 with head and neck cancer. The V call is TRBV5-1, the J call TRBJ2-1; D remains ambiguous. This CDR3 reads CASSLNRNEQFF. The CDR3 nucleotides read TGCGCCAGCAGCTTGAATCGAAATGAGCAGTTCTTC.